These T cell receptor beta chains were read from a single sample in a study of cytomegalovirus exposure and HLA in healthy donors. This table comes from immunoSEQ multiplex PCR, and its TCRdb copy is limited to in-frame clones, with some not included. Altogether approximately 70,000 clones are present, around 72% being singletons, with the ten largest covering 9.5% to 13%. Material: PBMCs. These receptors were taken from a woman in her forties in good health and CMV-seropositive. Each CDR3 is given with its conserved first and last residue. Fields, in order: CDR3 DNA, CDR3 protein, D gene, clone size, J gene, CDR3 length, V gene. D genes are given only for firm matches. Some rows mark clone size as missing; the rest say once, few, many or name a class of expanded clone.

TGTGCCAGCTCGGGTGGACAGGATAATGAAAAACTGTTTTTT | CASSGGQDNEKLFF | TRBD1 | . | TRBJ1-4 | 14 | TRBV18
TGTGCCAGTAGTATTCAGGGTGTGGACACTGAAGCTTTCTTT | CASSIQGVDTEAFF | . | . | TRBJ1-1 | 14 | TRBV19
TGCGCCAGCAGCTCCCGGACTAGCGGGGGATCCTACGAGCAGTACTTC | CASSSRTSGGSYEQYF | TRBD2 | . | TRBJ2-7 | 16 | TRBV4-1
TGTGCCAGCAGCGACGACAGCAATTGGGTGGGCTACACCTTC | CASSDDSNWVGYTF | . | . | TRBJ1-2 | 14 | TRBV9
TGTGCCAGCTCACCACCGGAAGGCAGGGAATTTTCTGGCTACACCTTC | CASSPPEGREFSGYTF | . | . | TRBJ1-2 | 16 | TRBV18
TGCGCCAGCAGTGAGACAGGGGGTTATGGCTACACCTTC | CASSETGGYGYTF | TRBD1 | . | TRBJ1-2 | 13 | TRBV10-2
TGTGCCAGCAGTGACGACAGGGGCACCGGGGAGCTGTTTTTT | CASSDDRGTGELFF | TRBD1 | few | TRBJ2-2 | 14 | TRBV2
TGTGCCAGCTCACCGGCATCCCAGAACTACGAGCAGTACTTC | CASSPASQNYEQYF | . | . | TRBJ2-7 | 14 | TRBV18
TGTGCCAGCAGTCCCGACTCACTAGCGGAGGATCCCTACGAGCAGTACTTC | CASSPDSLAEDPYEQYF | TRBD2 | . | TRBJ2-7 | 17 | TRBV28
TGCGCCAGCAGCCCCGGGACGGGGGGATATTCCACAGATACGCAGTATTTT | CASSPGTGGYSTDTQYF | TRBD2 | . | TRBJ2-3 | 17 | TRBV5-1
TGTGCCAGCTCTGGGGACAGGGAAGCTTTCTTT | CASSGDREAFF | TRBD1 | . | TRBJ1-1 | 11 | TRBV2
TGCGCCAGCAGCCCCCGCCCAGGGGGTGGAAACACCATATATTTT | CASSPRPGGGNTIYF | TRBD1 | . | TRBJ1-3 | 15 | TRBV5-1
TGTGCCAGCAAACCCGGGGTCCTATTTGAGGATGAGCAGTTCTTC | CASKPGVLFEDEQFF | . | . | TRBJ2-1 | 15 | TRBV2
TGTGCCAGCAGCTTGGCCGGGCCGGGAATCTCCTACGAGCAGTACTTC | CASSLAGPGISYEQYF | . | . | TRBJ2-7 | 16 | TRBV5-7
TGTGCCAGCAGCTTAGCGGGGGGGAGCACAGATACGCAGTATTTT | CASSLAGGSTDTQYF | TRBD2 | . | TRBJ2-3 | 15 | TRBV7-7
TGTGCCAGCAGTCAGACAGCTTATCAGCCCCAGCATTTT | CASSQTAYQPQHF | . | . | TRBJ1-5 | 13 | TRBV6-6
TGTGCCAGTAGTACGGGACAGGAAAATTCACCCCTCCACTTT | CASSTGQENSPLHF | TRBD1 | . | TRBJ1-6 | 14 | TRBV19
TGTGCCAGCAGCGCTGGGACAGGCCCAAGTCGGACCCAGTACTTC | CASSAGTGPSRTQYF | TRBD1 | . | TRBJ2-5 | 15 | TRBV2
TGTGCCAGCAGCTTTGGACAGGGCGGTATAGCAGATACGCAGTATTTT | CASSFGQGGIADTQYF | TRBD1 | once | TRBJ2-3 | 16 | TRBV9
TGCAGCGTCGAGACTGGGGCCAACGTCCTGACTTTC | CSVETGANVLTF | . | . | TRBJ2-6 | 12 | TRBV29-1
TGTGCCTGGAGTCCTTTCCAGGGGGACTTGTTTTCTGGGGCCAACGTCCTGACTTTC | CAWSPFQGDLFSGANVLTF | . | . | TRBJ2-6 | 19 | TRBV30
TGTGCCAGCAGCTCGCTGGAGCGACCTCAGTACTTC | CASSSLERPQYF | . | . | TRBJ2-7 | 12 | TRBV7-2
TGTGCCAGCAGCTTCCGCCGGGGGGCTAATCAGCCCCAGCATTTT | CASSFRRGANQPQHF | . | . | TRBJ1-5 | 15 | TRBV5-6
TGTGCCAGTAGTAGTCCGGGGGACACCGGGGAGCTGTTTTTT | CASSSPGDTGELFF | . | . | TRBJ2-2 | 14 | TRBV19
TGTGCCTGGATCGGACAGGGCCAAGAGACCCAGTACTTC | CAWIGQGQETQYF | TRBD1 | . | TRBJ2-5 | 13 | TRBV30
TGCGCCAGCAGTGCAGGGGTCGGCCAAGAGACCCAGTACTTC | CASSAGVGQETQYF | . | once | TRBJ2-5 | 14 | TRBV5-1
TGCAGCGTTGATCAGGGGGCCGCTGAAGCTTTCTTT | CSVDQGAAEAFF | TRBD1 | . | TRBJ1-1 | 12 | TRBV29-1
TGTGCCTGGGGAAACAGGGGTGTGAACACTGAAGCTTTCTTT | CAWGNRGVNTEAFF | TRBD1 | few | TRBJ1-1 | 14 | TRBV30
TGTGCCAGCAGCCCCGGGGGGCTTTCCGATACGCAGTATTTT | CASSPGGLSDTQYF | . | . | TRBJ2-3 | 14 | TRBV13
TGTGCCAGCAGCGTAGGGGGGGGGACCACTGAAGCTTTCTTT | CASSVGGGTTEAFF | . | few | TRBJ1-1 | 14 | TRBV9
TGTGCCATCGATAACAGGGGGCATTCACCCCTCCACTTT | CAIDNRGHSPLHF | TRBD1 | . | TRBJ1-6 | 13 | TRBV7-9
TGTGCAAGTCGCTTAGCGAGATTAGCGGGGGTGGGCTACGAGCAGTACTTC | CASRLARLAGVGYEQYF | . | . | TRBJ2-7 | 17 | TRBV12-2
TGTGCCAGCAGCTTAGAGGGCAGGGCAACTGAAGCTTTCTTT | CASSLEGRATEAFF | . | . | TRBJ1-1 | 14 | TRBV7-8
TGCGCCAGCAGCTTGGCCCTTAATAGCGGGAATGAGCAGTTCTTC | CASSLALNSGNEQFF | TRBD2 | few | TRBJ2-1 | 15 | TRBV5-1
TGTGCCAGCAGCCGGACAGTCTTTAATGAAAAACTGTTTTTT | CASSRTVFNEKLFF | . | . | TRBJ1-4 | 14 | TRBV6-5
TGTGCCAGCAGCCGGGAGGGACAGGGGCTGGTCGAGCAGTACTTC | CASSREGQGLVEQYF | TRBD1 | . | TRBJ2-7 | 15 | TRBV5-4
TGTGCCAGCAGCCAAGGGGAAGGCGGGGCTCGCTACTACAATGAGCAGTTCTTC | CASSQGEGGARYYNEQFF | . | . | TRBJ2-1 | 18 | TRBV4-2
TGCGCCAGCAGCTTCGCTGGACACTTCACCGGGGAGCTGTTTTTT | CASSFAGHFTGELFF | . | . | TRBJ2-2 | 15 | TRBV5-1
TGTGCCAGCAGCCCCGGGACAGGGATTTACTACGAGCAGTACTTC | CASSPGTGIYYEQYF | TRBD1 | . | TRBJ2-7 | 15 | TRBV4-2
TGTGCCAGCAGCCCCGGGGGACAGGGTTCCGAGAAGGAGTACTTC | CASSPGGQGSEKEYF | TRBD1 | once | TRBJ2-7 | 15 | TRBV7-9
TGTGCCAGCAGCTTAGTATCACAGGTGGACACTGAAGCTTTCTTT | CASSLVSQVDTEAFF | . | few | TRBJ1-1 | 15 | TRBV7-9
TGTGCCAGCAGCTTTGGATGGGGACAGTATAATTCACCCCTCCACTTT | CASSFGWGQYNSPLHF | TRBD1 | . | TRBJ1-6 | 16 | TRBV7-2
TGCGCCAGCAGCCCGACAGGACAGGGGGCATACTATGGCTACACCTTC | CASSPTGQGAYYGYTF | TRBD1 | . | TRBJ1-2 | 16 | TRBV5-1